The rows below give T cell receptor beta chains drawn from one sample of a study of blood T cell repertoires in COVID-19. Profiled with immunoSEQ multiplex PCR; TCRdb holds only in-frame clones, not every one. Found here are roughly 140,000 clones, approximately 88% of them singletons; the top ten hold roughly 1.2%. Sequenced: PBMCs or T cells enriched from blood (not recorded which). The receptors were sampled from a woman in her twenties or thirties with acute COVID-19. The CDR3 runs from the conserved cysteine through the conserved F or W.

>TRBV14|TRBJ1-3
CASSPGQFSGNTIYF
>TRBV28|TRBJ2-2
CASTYRTRDGELFF
>TRBV7-2|TRBJ2-3
CASSALATDTQYF
>TRBV25-1|TRBJ1-2
CASSENLGQDYGYTF
>TRBV28|TRBJ1-6
CASSLGGGNSPLHF
>TRBV7-2|TRBJ1-6
CASSLGQGSSPLHF
>TRBV9|TRBJ1-6
CASSGQGLGNSPLHF
>TRBV7-6|TRBJ1-5
CASSLGGGSNQPQHF
>TRBV7-2|TRBJ2-1
CASSPRRGWTSGTNEQFF
>TRBV7-2|TRBJ2-2
CASSPYFGNTGEPFF
>TRBV4-1|TRBJ2-1
CASTPRSGYSPSRNEQFF
>TRBV11-1|TRBJ1-1
CASSRDRETEAFF
>TRBV6-2/TRBV6-3|TRBJ2-7
CASSYGGPSYEQYF
>TRBV3-1/TRBV3-2|TRBJ1-6
CASSQGGGNSPLHF
>TRBV14|TRBJ2-7
CASSLGQLSEQYF
>TRBV4-3|TRBJ1-5
CASTGDRGRLYSNQPQHF
>TRBV10-3|TRBJ1-2
CAISESLYGYTF
>TRBV5-8|TRBJ2-5
CASSLIYRGGYQETQYF
>TRBV2|TRBJ2-7
CASSDTDYEQYF
>TRBV27|TRBJ2-7
CASRTGGAYEQYF